The 14 T cell receptor beta chains listed next were all sequenced from one sample in a study of preoperative IRX-2 immunotherapy in early breast cancer. The treatment denotes: preoperative locoregional IRX-2 cytokine immunotherapy. Profiling relied on immunoSEQ multiplex PCR, and the TCRdb table lists in-frame clones only, not all of them. The repertoire has tens of thousands of clones, 82% of them found once; the top ten carry less than 3.5%. This sample was gathered from a patient treated with IRX-2 immunotherapy. Every receptor here comes from a human donor with breast cancer.

The chain uses TRBV7-2 and TRBJ1-1; 8 nucleotides align to TRBD1. V gave up 4 bases and J gave up 7 bases; unmatched junction bases: 5. The CDR3 has 13 residues. CDR1 is SGHTA, CDR2 FQGNSA, per germline. As DNA, the CDR3 is TGTGCCAGCAGCTCAGGGACAGGTAATGAAGCTTTCTTT. Amino acids: CASSSGTGNEAFF.

This clone appeared a single time. The junction differs from germline at one of its ends, possibly a read error. There is an ambiguous or unread base here, so the residue it gives is written X. The chain is built from TRBV15 and TRBJ2-5; 11 nucleotides align to TRBD2. The length of the CDR3 is 19 residues. Germline values: CDR1 LNHNV, CDR2 YYDKDF (reference sequence). The CDR3 region has the DNA TGTGCCACCAGCAGGACCCCAACAGCCGGGACTAGCGGAGAAGAGACCCARTACTTC. Translated: CATSRTPTAGTSGEETXYF. The complete CDR3 protein is CATSRTPTAGTSGEETQYF.

Remarks on this clone: Compared with germline, one end of the junction differs, possibly owing to a read error. The V and J genes are TRBV6-8 and TRBJ1-1; no clear D gene. This CDR3 comprises 12 residues. Germline V gene sequence: CDR1 MNHGY, CDR2 SAAAGT. CDR3 bases: TGTGCCAGCAGCCCTATGAACACTGAAGTTTTCTTT. Protein sequence: CASSPMNTEVFF.

This clone was observed a single time. The chain joins TRBV7-1 to TRBJ2-7, with 7 bases aligning to TRBD2. TRBV7-1 is an ORF, and what it does is uncertain. This CDR3 comprises 13 residues. Germline trimming cut 4 bases from V and 6 bases from J; bases unmatched to any gene: 6. The CDR3 spells CASSLAVAGEQYF. The CDR3 nucleotides are TGTGCCAGCAGCTTAGCGGTAGCGGGCGAGCAGTACTTC.

The V and J genes are TRBV6-8 and TRBJ1-2; TRBD1 might be the D (6 bases). The germline CDR1 and CDR2 sequences are MNHGY and SAAAGT. The CDR3 contains 12 residues. V lost 8 bases and J 4 bases, leaving 11 bases between the germline ends. The CDR3 coding sequence is TGTGCCAGCGCTTCAGGGGTCTATGGCTACACCTTC. Amino acid sequence: CASASGVYGYTF.

The table lists this clone with a count of one. CDR3 in DNA: TGTGCCAGTAGTATACCTTTCGGCAGAGGGCAAGAGACCCAGTACTTC. Its translation: CASSIPFGRGQETQYF. This sequence joins TRBV19 and TRBJ2-5; a weak D match, TRBD2 (5 bases). Trimming removed 2 bases from V and 2 bases from J, with 15 bases in between. CDR1 LNHDA and CDR2 SQIVND come from the germline V gene (reference sequence). The CDR3 contains 16 residues.

The chain links TRBV11-3 to TRBJ1-6, with TRBD1 identical over 8 bases. This CDR3 is 15 amino acids long. Trimming cost V 5 bases and J 8 bases; bases outside gene matches: 8. CDR1 and CDR2 from the germline V gene are SGHNT and YENEEA. The CDR3 nucleotides read TGTGCCAGCAGCCCCTCATACAGGGGGGATTCACCCCTCCACTTT. It encodes CASSPSYRGDSPLHF.

The gene calls are TRBV5-1 and TRBJ2-1; 13 bases are a match to TRBD2. J lost 8 bases, V lost 4 bases, and 6 bases had no gene match. This CDR3 has 15 residues. The germline gives CDR1 SGHRS, CDR2 YFSETQ. The CDR3: CASSGGTSGNHEQFF. The CDR3 nucleotides read TGCGCCAGCAGCGGAGGGACTAGCGGGAACCATGAGCAGTTCTTC.

The chain recombines TRBV11-3 with TRBJ2-7, with 9 positions matching TRBD1. V was pared by 3 bases and J by 2 bases, with 5 bases of the junction left unmatched. The V gene's germline CDR1 is SGHNT and CDR2 YENEEA. The CDR3 runs to 15 residues. Here the CDR3 DNA reads TGTGCCAGCAGCTTTCGGACAGGGGACACCTACGAGCAGTACTTC. Its translation is CASSFRTGDTYEQYF. Looking up the rest from reference TRBV11-3 and TRBJ2-7 gives the full variable domain: EAGVVQSPRYKIIEKKQPVAFWCNPISGHNTLYWYLQNLGQGPELLIRYENEEAVDDSQLPKDRFSAERLKGVDSTLKIQPAELGDSAVYLCASSFRTGDTYEQYFGPGTRLTVT.

The count of this clone is one. In DNA form, the CDR3 reads TGTGCCAGCAGCAAAAGGACAGACTACCAAGAGACCCAGTACTTC. It specifies CASSKRTDYQETQYF. The V and J genes are TRBV11-3 and TRBJ2-5, with D perhaps TRBD1 (6 bases). Germline loops: CDR1 SGHNT, CDR2 YENEEA. The CDR3 sequence is 15 residues long. V gave up 5 bases and J gave up 0 bases, with 13 bases separating them.

V usage is TRBV6-1 and J usage is TRBJ2-3; TRBD2 might be the D (5 bases). CDR3 length equals 14 residues. Trimming removed 1 base from V and 4 bases from J, with 9 bases in between. Per germline, CDR1 MNHNS and CDR2 SASEGT. This CDR3 reads CASSEVGLADTQYF. In nucleotides, the CDR3 is TGTGCCAGCAGTGAAGTAGGACTGGCAGATACGCAGTATTTT.

The J gene is TRBJ2-4, the V gene TRBV23-1; 9 bases are a match to TRBD1. TRBV23-1 is sorted into the ORF group, with uncertain function. The CDR3 length is 17 residues. V shed 3 bases and J 0 bases; nucleotides not matched to a gene: 6. The CDR3 region is CASSHGQGPLAKNIQYF. DNA for the CDR3: TGCGCCAGCAGTCATGGACAGGGGCCCCTAGCCAAAAACATTCAGTACTTC.

As for this clone: Other DNA sequences in this specimen translate into the identical CDR3. V and J are TRBV6-8 and TRBJ2-5, with 9 nucleotides matching TRBD2. The trim removed 3 bases at V and 5 bases at J, leaving 4 bases unmatched. The germline CDR1 and CDR2 sequences are MNHGY and SAAAGT. The CDR3 runs 14 residues. The CDR3 DNA is TGTGCCAGCAGTTATTTAGCGGGAGAGGAGACCCAGTACTTC. Translation gives CASSYLAGEETQYF.

The chain employs TRBV15 and TRBJ1-6; TRBD1 agrees at 8 bases. J gave up 10 bases and V 4 bases, and 6 bases lay outside the gene matches. The CDR3 spans 14 residues. CDR1 is LNHNV, CDR2 YYDKDF, per germline (reference sequence). The CDR3 nucleotides are TGTGCCACCAGCATCCCAGGGGGCTGGTCACCCCTCCACTTT. Residues: CATSIPGGWSPLHF.